Each of the 27 T cell receptor beta chains below was sequenced from the same sample in a study of blood T cell repertoires in COVID-19. The protocol was immunoSEQ multiplex PCR, while the TCRdb copy is restricted to in-frame clones and leaves out a portion. The profile covers around 100,000 clones, with approximately 93% appearing a single time and around 2.1% taken by the ten largest. The sequenced sample was peripheral blood. The receptors stem from a man aged 45 to 65 with active COVID-19.

This clone was seen just once. This sequence joins TRBV4-1 and TRBJ2-1; TRBD2 matches 9 bases. Germline-derived CDR1 and CDR2 are MGHRA and YSYEKL. The CDR3 has 14 residues. V lost 1 base and J lost 9; bases outside the gene matches: 4. DNA for the CDR3: TGCGCCAGCAGCCAAGGCGGGAGGGACGGTGAGCAGTTCTTC. Translation: CASSQGGRDGEQFF.

This clone was picked up a small number of times. The J gene is TRBJ2-1, the V gene TRBV24-1, with 11 positions matching TRBD2. Trimming at V came to 9 bases and at J to 5 bases, leaving 8 bases not matched to a gene. CDR1 is KGHDR, CDR2 SFDVKD, per germline. The CDR3 runs 15 residues. The CDR3 region is CATSRGTSGDNEQFF. CDR3 DNA: TGTGCCACCTCACGAGGGACTAGCGGAGACAATGAGCAGTTCTTC.

V and J are TRBV11-2 and TRBJ2-1, with D possibly matching TRBD2 (6 bases). The CDR3 has 15 residues. V was shortened by 3 bases and J by 5 bases, with 14 bases between the two germline ends. The V gene's germline CDR1 is SGHAT and CDR2 FQNNGV. The CDR3 protein is CASSFRDSINNEQFF. As DNA, the CDR3 is TGTGCCAGCAGCTTCCGGGACTCAATCAACAATGAGCAGTTCTTC. Full variable domain (missing parts from reference TRBV11-2 and TRBJ2-1): EAGVAQSPRYKIIEKRQSVAFWCNPISGHATLYWYQQILGQGPKLLIQFQNNGVVDDSQLPKDRFSAERLKGVDSTLKIQPAKLEDSAVYLCASSFRDSINNEQFFGPGTRLTVL.

The chain is built from TRBV28 and TRBJ1-2, with 7 bases identical to TRBD1. Germline V lookup: CDR1 MDHEN, CDR2 SYDVKM. The J segment lost 4 bases and the V segment lost 4 bases, leaving 12 bases of the junction unmatched. CDR3 length: 16 amino acids. CDR3 sequence: CASSYLTGEMSYGYTF. The CDR3 region has the DNA TGTGCCAGCAGTTACCTTACAGGGGAAATGAGCTATGGCTACACCTTC.

The chain is built from TRBV3-1 (or the pseudogene TRBV3-2) and TRBJ2-3; 14 nucleotides line up with TRBD2. The CDR3 runs to 19 residues. Germline V gives CDR1 LGHDT, CDR2 YNNKEL (reference sequence). V trimming: 4 bases; J trimming: 2 bases; junction bases outside the gene matches: 11. The CDR3, as DNA: TGTGCCAGCAGCCTTAATATTGGGGGACTAGCGGGGGACACAGATACGCAGTATTTT. It codes for CASSLNIGGLAGDTDTQYF.

The CDR3 sequence: CAIRADGGNQPQHF. The CDR3, as DNA: TGTGCCATCAGGGCAGACGGGGGTAATCAGCCCCAGCATTTT. The chain employs TRBV10-3 and TRBJ1-5, with TRBD1 as a possible D gene (5 bases). Trimming took off 6 bases at V and 4 bases at J, with 13 bases between the two ends. The CDR3 spans 14 residues. CDR1 and CDR2 (germline): ENHRY, SYGVKD.

This clone was seen only once. The gene calls are TRBV5-1 and TRBJ2-5, with D possibly matching TRBD2 (7 bases). This CDR3 comprises 16 residues. Germline V gene data show CDR1 as SGHRS and CDR2 as YFSETQ. V was trimmed by 5 bases and J by 1 base, leaving 18 bases between them. The CDR3 DNA follows: TGCGCCAGCAGACCGGGGGGCGGAGTGGTCCAAGAGACCCAGTACTTC. It specifies CASRPGGGVVQETQYF.

The chain is built from TRBV5-4 and TRBJ1-3, with D unresolved. The CDR3 consists of 15 residues. Deletions cut 4 bases from V and 0 bases from J, with 11 bases between. CDR1 SGHNT and CDR2 YYREEE come from the germline V gene (reference sequence). CDR3 coding DNA: TGTGCCAGCAGCATAAGACAAGCCTCTGGAAACACCATATATTTT. This codes for CASSIRQASGNTIYF.

The gene calls are TRBV3-1 (or the pseudogene TRBV3-2) and TRBJ1-3; D is unresolved. The V end was cut by 2 bases, the J end by 0 bases, with 11 bases between. Germline V lookup: CDR1 LGHDT, CDR2 YNNKEL (reference sequence). This CDR3 is 16 amino acids long. CDR3 nucleotides: TGTGCCAGCAGCCAACCAAACCACTACTCTGGAAACACCATATATTTT. Translation: CASSQPNHYSGNTIYF.

The genes are TRBV2 and TRBJ2-3, with TRBD1 identical over 8 bases. Trimming removed 2 bases from V and 6 bases from J; junction bases left unmatched: 16. There are 18 residues in the CDR3. Germline CDR1 reads SNHLY; CDR2 reads FYNNEI. CDR3 amino acids: CASSEYLVGRGRLDTQYF. In nucleotides, the CDR3 is TGTGCCAGCAGTGAATATTTGGTGGGCAGGGGGCGATTGGATACGCAGTATTTT.

The chain is built from TRBV21-1 and TRBJ1-6; the DNA was not used to check the table's D call, TRBD1. TRBV21-1 is recorded as a pseudogene. CDR3 length equals 13 residues. CDR3: CASSKETGGPLHF. The CDR3 coding sequence is TGTGCCAGCAGCAAAGAGACAGGGGGGCCCCTCCACTTT.

This rearrangement joins TRBV11-3 to TRBJ2-1, with TRBD2 identical over 8 bases. The CDR3 has 18 amino acids. V shed 5 bases and J 0 bases; nucleotides not matched to a gene: 12. CDR1 is SGHNT and CDR2 is YENEEA in the germline V gene. The CDR3 DNA follows: TGTGCCAGCAGCACAATTTTTGCGGGAGGACACTCCTACAATGAGCAGTTCTTC. Encoded protein: CASSTIFAGGHSYNEQFF.

The V and J genes are TRBV4-1 and TRBJ2-7; 8 bases are a match to TRBD1. Germline V gene lookup returns CDR1 MGHRA and CDR2 YSYEKL. This CDR3 spans 16 amino acids. With 3 bases clipped from V and 0 bases from J, the junction kept 7 bases outside the gene matches. CDR3 DNA sequence: TGCGCCAGCAGCCAGTGCCGGGACAGGAACTCCTACGAGCAGTACGTC. Protein: CASSQCRDRNSYEQYV.

CDR3 in DNA: TGTGCCAGCAGCTTACAACCGGGACTAACCGGGGAGCTGTTTTTT. This encodes CASSLQPGLTGELFF. The chain carries TRBV11-2 and TRBJ2-2, with 7 positions matching TRBD2. Germline V gene lookup returns CDR1 SGHAT and CDR2 FQNNGV. The junction had 5 bases not matched to a gene; V was cut back by 2 bases and J by 5 bases. The CDR3 is 15 residues long.

The CDR3 spells CASSLYSGSLDEQFF. The DNA of the CDR3 is TGTGCCAGCAGCTTATACAGCGGGAGTCTCGATGAGCAGTTCTTC. The genes are TRBV11-2 and TRBJ2-1; 8 bases are shared with TRBD2. Unmatched junction bases numbered 8, after V lost 2 bases and J lost 8 bases. CDR3 length: 15 amino acids. Germline assignment: CDR1 SGHAT and CDR2 FQNNGV.

CDR3 nucleotides: TGTGCCAGCAGCTTGAGGGGGCTAAACACTGAAGCTTTCTTT. Its translation is CASSLRGLNTEAFF. The chain joins TRBV5-6 to TRBJ1-1, with TRBD1 matching 7 bases. CDR1 is SGHDT and CDR2 is YYEEEE in the germline V gene. The CDR3 loop spans 14 amino acids. Trimming took 1 base from V and 2 from J; bases not matched to a gene: 2.

V and J are TRBV30 and TRBJ1-5; D is undetermined. The CDR3 has 11 amino acids. Germline V lookup: CDR1 GTSNPN, CDR2 SVGIG (reference sequence). Trimming left V 0 bases short and J 9 bases short, with 6 bases between. CDR3 bases: TGTGCCTGGAGTGTACTCGGGCCCCAGCATTTT. Translating gives CAWSVLGPQHF.

The genes are TRBV7-8 and TRBJ2-3, with TRBD2 matching over 11 bases. This CDR3 region has 16 residues. V trimming: 4 bases; J trimming: 2 bases; junction bases outside the gene matches: 5. Germline CDR1 SGHVS, CDR2 FQNEAQ. The CDR3 sequence is CASSSGTSGFTDTQYF. In DNA, the CDR3 is TGTGCCAGCAGCTCCGGGACTAGCGGATTCACAGATACGCAGTATTTT.

CDR3 protein: CASIRVYGPRISTGELFF. CDR3 sequence (DNA): TGCGCCAGCATTAGAGTTTATGGTCCGCGAATCTCCACCGGGGAGCTGTTTTTT. V usage is TRBV10-1 and J usage is TRBJ2-2; D ambiguous. V dropped 7 bases and J dropped 4 bases, with 25 bases sitting between them. This CDR3 has 18 amino acids. CDR1 is WNHNN, CDR2 SYGVQD, per germline (reference sequence).

This clone has only one observation. The CDR3 loop reads CASSFRTSYERNEQFF. The CDR3 DNA follows: TGTGCCAGCAGCTTTCGTACGTCTTACGAGCGGAATGAGCAGTTCTTC. The rearrangement joins TRBV5-5 to TRBJ2-1; tentative D call: TRBD2 (5 bases). Germline-derived CDR1 and CDR2 are SGHKS and YYEKEE (reference sequence). Trimming stripped 2 bases from V and 7 bases from J, with 19 bases between. CDR3 length: 16 residues.

The genes are TRBV18 and TRBJ2-6; D is perhaps TRBD1 (7 bases). Germline loops: CDR1 KGHSH, CDR2 LQKENI. The CDR3 has 17 residues. V was trimmed by 2 bases and J by 3 bases, leaving 14 bases between them. CDR3 sequence reads: CASSPNRGGFGANVLTF. Here the CDR3 DNA reads TGTGCCAGCTCACCAAACAGGGGAGGCTTTGGGGCCAACGTCCTGACTTTC.

This clone was counted a single time. This sequence joins TRBV19 and TRBJ2-3; the match to TRBD1 covers 7 bases. CDR1 and CDR2 from the germline V gene are LNHDA and SQIVND (reference sequence). The length of the CDR3 is 14 residues. J was trimmed by 5 bases and V by 5 bases; bases with no gene match: 7. For the CDR3, the DNA is TGTGCCAGTAGTGCCGGGACAGTCAGAGATACGCAGTATTTT. This gives the protein CASSAGTVRDTQYF.

CDR3 protein: CASGKSGNTGELFF. CDR3 bases: TGCGCCAGCGGAAAGTCGGGGAACACCGGGGAGCTGTTTTTT. V is TRBV10-1 and J is TRBJ2-2; D call uncertain. The germline CDR1 and CDR2 sequences are WNHNN and SYGVQD (reference sequence). This CDR3 region has 14 residues. Trimming removed 8 bases at V and 1 base at J, with 11 bases between.

The J gene is TRBJ2-2, the V gene TRBV7-9, with 7 bases matching TRBD1. The trim removed 4 bases at V and 2 bases at J, leaving 4 bases unmatched. There are 15 residues in the CDR3. Per germline, CDR1 SEHNR and CDR2 FQNEAQ (reference sequence). The CDR3 bases are TGTGCCAGCAGCTCCGGGACAGTTAACACCGGGGAGCTGTTTTTT. It is translated as CASSSGTVNTGELFF.

The rearrangement uses TRBV5-1 and TRBJ2-1; TRBD1 matches at 10 bases. The length of the CDR3 is 14 residues. V trimming: 0 bases; J trimming: 6 bases; junction bases outside the gene matches: 0. Germline CDR1 SGHRS, CDR2 YFSETQ. This CDR3 reads CASSLGTGGNEQFF. The CDR3 region has the DNA TGCGCCAGCAGCTTGGGGACAGGGGGCAATGAGCAGTTCTTC.

The chain employs TRBV11-2 and TRBJ1-2; weak D call: TRBD1 (6 bases). V was cut by 1 base and J by 5 bases, with 8 bases left in between. CDR3 length: 13 amino acids. The germline V gene has CDR1 SGHAT and CDR2 FQNNGV. The CDR3 protein is CASSLGDKYGYTF. CDR3 nucleotide sequence: TGTGCCAGCAGCTTAGGGGACAAGTATGGCTACACCTTC. Full variable domain (outside the CDR3, taken from reference TRBV11-2 and TRBJ1-2): EAGVAQSPRYKIIEKRQSVAFWCNPISGHATLYWYQQILGQGPKLLIQFQNNGVVDDSQLPKDRFSAERLKGVDSTLKIQPAKLEDSAVYLCASSLGDKYGYTFGSGTRLTVV.

The chain carries TRBV5-4 and TRBJ2-7, with TRBD1 as a possible D gene (6 bases). Germline CDR1 and CDR2: SGHNT and YYREEE (reference sequence). CDR3 size: 14 residues. V shed 3 bases and J shed 3 bases, with 13 bases lying between them. As DNA, the CDR3 is TGTGCCAGCAGCTCGGGACAAGGCTTCTACGAGCAGTACTTC. Residues: CASSSGQGFYEQYF.